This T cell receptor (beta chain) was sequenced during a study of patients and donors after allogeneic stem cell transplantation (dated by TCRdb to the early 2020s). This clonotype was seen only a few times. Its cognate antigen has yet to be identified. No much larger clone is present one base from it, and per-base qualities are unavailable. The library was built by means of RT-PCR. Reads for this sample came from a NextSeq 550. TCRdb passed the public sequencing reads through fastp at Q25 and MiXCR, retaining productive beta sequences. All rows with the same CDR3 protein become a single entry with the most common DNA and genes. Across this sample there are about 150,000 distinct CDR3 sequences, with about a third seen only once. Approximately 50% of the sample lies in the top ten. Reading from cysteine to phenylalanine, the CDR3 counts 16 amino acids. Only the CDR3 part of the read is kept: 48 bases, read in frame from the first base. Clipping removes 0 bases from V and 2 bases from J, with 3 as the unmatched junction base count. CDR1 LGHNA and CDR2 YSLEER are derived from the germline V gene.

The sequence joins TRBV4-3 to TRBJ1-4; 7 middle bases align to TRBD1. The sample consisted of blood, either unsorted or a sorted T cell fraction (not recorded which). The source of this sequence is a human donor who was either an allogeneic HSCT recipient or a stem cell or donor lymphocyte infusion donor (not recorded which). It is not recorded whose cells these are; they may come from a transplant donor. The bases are TGCGCCAGCAGCCAAGATCAAGGGGGCACTAATGAAAAACTGTTTTTT. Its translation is CASSQDQGGTNEKLFF.